These 24 T cell receptor beta chains share one sample of origin, sequenced in a study of beta chain features in type 1 diabetes. Expressed TCRB transcripts were sequenced because the isolated RNA had all been reverse transcribed beforehand. Only in-frame clones appear in the TCRdb table, and some are missing; sequencing was by immunoSEQ multiplex PCR. This repertoire shows a few hundred thousand clones, approximately 15% found once; its top ten account for roughly 0.017%. The sample comprised naive CD4+ T cells from blood. Every receptor here comes from a young woman in good health.

The chain employs TRBV5-1 and TRBJ2-3; 10 nucleotides match TRBD1. V lost 5 bases to trimming and J lost 4 bases; unmatched junction nucleotides: 4. The CDR3 extends over 14 amino acids. Germline values: CDR1 SGHRS, CDR2 YFSETQ. The chain's CDR3 is CASSRGQGADTQYF. The CDR3 coding sequence is TGCGCCAGCAGTAGAGGACAGGGGGCAGATACGCAGTATTTT. Based on the CDR3 plus reference TRBV5-1 and TRBJ2-3, the full variable domain is KAGVTQTPRYLIKTRGQQVTLSCSPISGHRSVSWYQQTPGQGLQFLFEYFSETQRNKGNFPGRFSGRQFSNSRSEMNVSTLELGDSALYLCASSRGQGADTQYFGPGTRLTVL.

The CDR3 protein is CASRGQGENIQYF. The CDR3 DNA reads as TGTGCCAGCCGTGGACAGGGAGAGAACATTCAGTACTTC. The chain couples TRBV28 to TRBJ2-4; 8 bases line up with TRBD1. Looked up from germline, CDR1 is MDHEN and CDR2 is SYDVKM. The CDR3 is 13 residues long. J lost 7 bases, V lost 8 bases, and 7 bases had no gene match.

This chain uses TRBV6-5 with TRBJ1-2; 11 bases match TRBD1. The germline V gene encodes CDR1 MNHEY and CDR2 SVGAGI. V shed 10 bases, J shed 6 bases, and the junction held 7 bases outside the gene matches. The CDR3 sequence is 13 residues long. The DNA for the CDR3 is TGTGCCACCGGACAGGGGGCGATAAATGGCTACACCTTC. The encoded protein is CATGQGAINGYTF.

This clone was observed a few times. V gene TRBV6-1 combines with J gene TRBJ2-1; possible D gene TRBD1, 6 bases. V was clipped by 2 bases and J by 3 bases, with 8 bases between them. CDR1 is MNHNS and CDR2 is SASEGT in the germline V gene. The CDR3 is made up of 14 amino acids. The CDR3 DNA reads as TGTGCCAGCAGTGAACAGGGGATCTACAATGAGCAGTTCTTC. This sequence encodes CASSEQGIYNEQFF.

V gene TRBV5-1 combines with J gene TRBJ1-2; 12 bases agree with TRBD1. The V and J ends lost 0 bases and 7 bases, in that order; junction bases with no gene match: 4. The length of the CDR3 is 15 residues. In germline, CDR1 is SGHRS, CDR2 YFSETQ. The CDR3 DNA reads as TGCGCCAGCAGCTTGGCGGGGACAGGGGGCGGTGGCTACACCTTC. Amino acids: CASSLAGTGGGGYTF.

This chain uses TRBV11-2 with TRBJ2-1, with 16 bases lining up with TRBD2. CDR3 size: 16 residues. V lost 5 bases to trimming and J lost 7 bases; unmatched junction nucleotides: 5. Germline CDR1 and CDR2: SGHAT and FQNNGV. The CDR3 sequence: CASSPGLAGGINEQFF. CDR3 bases: TGTGCCAGCAGCCCGGGACTAGCGGGAGGGATAAATGAGCAGTTCTTC.

This clone turned up a few times. This sequence joins TRBV7-3 and TRBJ1-1, with 7 bases matching TRBD1. CDR3 length equals 13 residues. Trimming took 5 bases from V and 7 from J; bases not matched to a gene: 7. CDR1 is SGHTA, CDR2 FQGTGA, per germline. This CDR3 is CASSPTGEGEAFF. In DNA, the CDR3 is TGTGCCAGCAGCCCTACAGGGGAAGGTGAAGCTTTCTTT. The whole variable domain, filled in from reference TRBV7-3 and TRBJ1-1, reads GAGVSQTPSNKVTEKGKYVELRCDPISGHTALYWYRQSLGQGPEFLIYFQGTGAADDSGLPNDRFFAVRPEGSVSTLKIQRTERGDSAVYLCASSPTGEGEAFFGQGTRLTVV.

A few counts support this clone. The V and J genes are TRBV6-5 and TRBJ2-1; TRBD2 matches at 8 bases. The CDR3 runs 14 residues. Germline-derived CDR1 and CDR2 are MNHEY and SVGAGI. Trimming removed 5 bases from V and 1 base from J; junction bases left unmatched: 1. The CDR3: CASSKRESYNEQFF. The CDR3 DNA follows: TGTGCCAGCAGTAAGCGGGAGTCCTACAATGAGCAGTTCTTC.

This clone has only one observation. The rearrangement uses TRBV6-5 and TRBJ2-3, with D maybe TRBD2 (5 bases). Trimming cost V 7 bases and J 0 bases, with 14 bases left between them. Germline V CDR1 and CDR2: MNHEY, SVGAGI. This CDR3 is built from 15 residues. The CDR3 here is CASNPLWTSTDTQYF. The CDR3 DNA reads as TGTGCCAGCAACCCGCTTTGGACTAGCACAGATACGCAGTATTTT.

The V gene is TRBV6-5, the J gene TRBJ2-5, with a tentative D call TRBD1 (6 bases). Per germline, CDR1 MNHEY and CDR2 SVGAGI. This CDR3 region has 13 residues. V was trimmed by 6 bases and J by 1 base, leaving 9 bases between them. The CDR3: CASRLTGQETQYF. The DNA of the CDR3 is TGTGCCAGCAGATTGACAGGCCAAGAGACCCAGTACTTC.

The chain combines TRBV9 with TRBJ2-7; TRBD2 aligns across 7 bases. Trimming at V came to 4 bases and at J to 0 bases, leaving 4 bases not matched to a gene. In germline, CDR1 is SGDLS, CDR2 YYNGEE. The CDR3 totals 14 residues. This CDR3 reads CASSSGLGSYEQYF. CDR3 bases: TGTGCCAGCAGCTCTGGACTAGGCTCCTACGAGCAGTACTTC. The full variable domain, in which reference TRBV9 and TRBJ2-7 provide the parts outside the CDR3, is DSGVTQTPKHLITATGQRVTLRCSPRSGDLSVYWYQQSLDQGLQFLIQYYNGEERAKGNILERFSAQQFPDLHSELNLSSLELGDSALYFCASSSGLGSYEQYFGPGTRLTVT.

This clone came up a few times. V is TRBV5-4 and J is TRBJ2-3; possible D gene TRBD2, 6 bases. V lost 0 bases and J 3 bases, leaving 14 bases between the germline ends. This CDR3 region has 16 residues. Germline assignment: CDR1 SGHNT and CDR2 YYREEE (reference sequence). CDR3 residues: CASSLVGGGITDTQYF. DNA for the CDR3: TGTGCCAGCAGCTTGGTCGGGGGAGGTATAACAGATACGCAGTATTTT. Based on the CDR3 plus reference TRBV5-4 and TRBJ2-3, the full variable domain is ETGVTQSPTHLIKTRGQQVTLRCSSQSGHNTVSWYQQALGQGPQFIFQYYREEENGRGNFPPRFSGLQFPNYSSELNVNALELDDSALYLCASSLVGGGITDTQYFGPGTRLTVL.

This clone showed up just a few times. The chain carries TRBV5-1 and TRBJ2-7; 7 bases map to TRBD2. From germline, CDR1 is SGHRS and CDR2 YFSETQ. V gave up 4 bases and J gave up 3 bases; unmatched junction bases: 10. The CDR3 extends over 15 amino acids. CDR3 coding DNA: TGCGCCAGCAGCCCCGCGTTAGCGGGCTTCTACGAGCAGTACTTC. Translated: CASSPALAGFYEQYF.

This clone was detected only a few times. This chain links TRBV14 with TRBJ1-4, with 7 bases aligning to TRBD1. The CDR3 spans 14 residues. V trimming: 4 bases; J trimming: 8 bases; junction bases outside the gene matches: 7. The germline CDR1 and CDR2 sequences are SGHDN and FVKESK. CDR3 coding DNA: TGTGCCAGCAGCCCTAGGACAGGTCGCGAAAAACTGTTTTTT. It encodes CASSPRTGREKLFF.

The rearrangement joins TRBV14 to TRBJ1-1; D gene unclear. Germline V lookup: CDR1 SGHDN, CDR2 FVKESK. CDR3 length: 15 amino acids. The ends were cut back, 5 bases at V and 0 bases at J, with 13 bases in the middle. CDR3 coding DNA: TGTGCCAGCAGCGCACAGATTATAATGAACACTGAAGCTTTCTTT. Translated, it gives CASSAQIIMNTEAFF.

The V call is TRBV10-3, the J call TRBJ2-4, with D perhaps TRBD1 (5 bases). Trimming removed 4 bases at V and 6 bases at J, with 13 bases between. Germline V gene sequence: CDR1 ENHRY, CDR2 SYGVKD. The CDR3 spans 14 residues. The CDR3 DNA reads TGTGCCATCAGTGGACCCCAGGGCAGAAACATTCAGTACTTC. Protein: CAISGPQGRNIQYF.

The rearrangement links TRBV5-6 to TRBJ2-5, with 11 bases lining up with TRBD1. Germline V gene data show CDR1 as SGHDT and CDR2 as YYEEEE. The J segment lost 5 bases and the V segment lost 4 bases, leaving 7 bases of the junction unmatched. The CDR3 consists of 15 residues. CDR3 amino acids: CASSLGQGGRETQYF. The DNA for the CDR3 is TGTGCCAGCAGCCTGGGACAGGGGGGACGTGAGACCCAGTACTTC.

This clone was counted between two and nine times. The chain links TRBV7-2 to TRBJ2-2, with 7 bases that match TRBD1. The V gene end was trimmed by 5 bases and the J gene end by 7 bases; junction bases not matched to a gene: 7. This CDR3 spans 14 amino acids. CDR1 is SGHTA and CDR2 is FQGNSA in the germline V gene. DNA for the CDR3: TGTGCCAGCAGCAGAGACAGGGTAGTCGGGGAGCTGTTTTTT. Protein product: CASSRDRVVGELFF.

The CDR3 spells CASSLGLSGHQPQHF. The CDR3 nucleotides read TGTGCCAGCAGCTTAGGTTTGTCAGGCCATCAGCCCCAGCATTTT. The V and J genes are TRBV7-2 and TRBJ1-5; the D is unclear. V lost 1 base and J 5 bases, leaving 12 bases between the germline ends. Germline V lookup: CDR1 SGHTA, CDR2 FQGNSA. The CDR3 sequence is 15 residues long.

The chain carries TRBV18 and TRBJ2-3, with D perhaps TRBD1 (6 bases). The CDR3 runs 16 residues. The V gene lost 1 base and the J gene lost 2 bases, with 13 bases spanning the gap. Germline V gene sequence: CDR1 KGHSH, CDR2 LQKENI. CDR3 sequence reads: CASSPQDSLLTDTQYF. As DNA, the CDR3 is TGTGCCAGCTCACCACAGGACAGCCTCCTCACAGATACGCAGTATTTT.

The chain couples TRBV7-8 to TRBJ2-1, with 8 bases identical to TRBD2. Trimming cost V 7 bases and J 8 bases; bases outside gene matches: 19. The CDR3 loop spans 17 amino acids. CDR1 and CDR2 from the germline V gene are SGHVS and FQNEAQ. The CDR3 DNA is TGTGCCAGCAACCCCCTGACGAGCGGGAGCAGGAGGGATGAGCAGTTCTTC. It yields the protein CASNPLTSGSRRDEQFF.

The V and J genes are TRBV5-4 and TRBJ2-1, with 12 bases lining up with TRBD2. V lost 5 bases to trimming and J lost 7 bases; unmatched junction nucleotides: 10. The length of the CDR3 is 16 residues. CDR1 is SGHNT, CDR2 YYREEE, per germline (reference sequence). The CDR3 loop is CASSWSLTSGRNEQFF. The CDR3 DNA reads as TGTGCCAGCAGTTGGAGCTTAACTAGCGGGAGGAATGAGCAGTTCTTC.

A few counts support this clone. The chain carries TRBV6-5 and TRBJ2-3, with 9 bases fitting TRBD2. V lost 4 bases to trimming and J lost 4 bases; unmatched junction nucleotides: 6. Germline lookup yields CDR1 MNHEY and CDR2 SVGAGI. The CDR3 has 15 amino acids. CDR3 nucleotide sequence: TGTGCCAGCAGTTTTTCACTAGCGGGCTCAGATACGCAGTATTTT. This encodes CASSFSLAGSDTQYF.

In its sample, this clone was seen a few times. The CDR3 loop reads CASTGVAGVQETQYF. The CDR3 DNA sequence: TGCGCCAGCACCGGTGTAGCGGGAGTCCAAGAGACCCAGTACTTC. The chain couples TRBV5-1 to TRBJ2-5, with 9 bases aligning to TRBD2. CDR3 length: 15 amino acids. After removal of 6 bases from V and 1 base from J, the junction contained 7 bases not matched to a gene. Germline lookup yields CDR1 SGHRS and CDR2 YFSETQ.